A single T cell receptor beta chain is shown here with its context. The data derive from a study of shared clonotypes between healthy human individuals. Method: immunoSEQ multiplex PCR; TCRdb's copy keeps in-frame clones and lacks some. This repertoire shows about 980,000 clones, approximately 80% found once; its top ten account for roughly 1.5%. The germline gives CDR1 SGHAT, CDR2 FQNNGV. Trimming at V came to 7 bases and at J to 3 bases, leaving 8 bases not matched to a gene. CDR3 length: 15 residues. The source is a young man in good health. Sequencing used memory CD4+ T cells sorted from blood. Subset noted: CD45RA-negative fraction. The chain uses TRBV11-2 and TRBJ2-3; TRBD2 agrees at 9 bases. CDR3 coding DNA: TGTGCCAGCAAACGTAGCGGGAGTGGGACAGATACGCAGTATTTT. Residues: CASKRSGSGTDTQYF.